This TCR beta chain was sequenced in a study of T cells in pancreatic ductal adenocarcinoma. Findings and limits, study-wide: No significant tumor-blood clonality difference; means were about 0.1 and 0.065. The resected pancreatic cancer cohort was biased toward the minority with early-stage disease. Unique clonotypes were around 8-fold more numerous in blood than in tumor. Comparisons of tumor and blood clonality may show falsely lower tumor diversity.

Surgery without prior neoadjuvant therapy was the treatment of the selected pancreatic ductal adenocarcinoma patients. As to this clone: Its antigen remains unidentified.

From germline, CDR1 is MDHEN and CDR2 SYDVKM. This CDR3 has 14 amino acids. V lost 3 bases and J lost 2, with 7 bases in between. Only in-frame clones appear in the TCRdb table, and some are missing; sequencing was by immunoSEQ multiplex PCR. Of 100,000 or so clones detected, 90% to 95% appear once; the ten largest clones hold less than 4%. This clonotype originated in a human donor with pancreatic ductal adenocarcinoma. The sequenced material came from PBMCs. This sequence joins TRBV28 and TRBJ2-2; D perhaps matches TRBD2 (6 bases). The CDR3, as DNA: TGTGCCAGCAGTTTCGGGGGTAACACCGGGGAGCTGTTTTTT. This codes for CASSFGGNTGELFF.